These 3 T cell receptor delta chains originate from one sample sequenced in a study of Vδ1+ human thymocytes. Study conclusions and caveats: In the thymus, TRG and TRD repertoires looked highly polyclonal with Gaussian CDR3 lengths.

Extracted RNA was reverse transcribed into cDNA. The CDR3 regions were amplified by multiplex PCR from V-gene primers to a constant-region primer. With CATT, TCRdb re-called clones from the multiplex PCR reads. The profile covers about 75,000 delta-chain clones, with about 35% appearing a single time and under 0.3% taken by the ten largest. Their target antigens are unknown. The sequencing sample was made of Vdelta1+ gamma-delta thymocytes from the thymus. As for subset: FACS-sorted CD3+ TCRalphabeta- TCRVdelta1+ TCRVdelta2- thymocytes. All receptors come from a boy less than two years old who had congenital heart surgery.

This chain uses TRDV1 with TRDJ1, with D perhaps matching TRDD3 (5 bases). V lost 0 bases and J lost 4, with 18 bases in between. Per germline, CDR1 TSWWSYY and CDR2 QGS. CDR3 size: 17 residues. CDR3 in DNA: TGTGCTCTTGGGGAACTATTATCACCACCGGGGAACGATAAACTCATCTTT. This encodes CALGELLSPPGNDKLIF.

This chain links TRDV2 with TRDJ1; D may be TRDD3 (9 bases). The CDR3 runs 24 residues. The V end lost 0 bases, the J end lost 0 bases, and 37 bases lay between the germline ends. The germline CDR1 and CDR2 sequences are GEAIGNYY and EKD. In DNA, the CDR3 is TGTGCCTGTGACACCGATTCTGTCCGCTTCCTACGTACTGGGGGACCCATGTACACCGATAAACTCATCTTT. Protein product: CACDTDSVRFLRTGGPMYTDKLIF.

The chain couples TRDV3 to TRDJ1; D not resolved. The CDR3 is made up of 16 amino acids. Looked up from germline, CDR1 is TVYSNPD and CDR2 is GDNSRS (reference sequence). V lost 4 bases and J 4 bases, leaving 25 bases between the germline ends. This chain's CDR3 is CASVYRTIHRIDKLIF. The DNA of the CDR3 is TGTGCCTCCGTCTACCGCACTATCCACCGGATCGATAAACTCATCTTT.